This T cell receptor beta chain comes out of a study of human T cells and chemical hapten exposure. Germline V lookup: CDR1 MDHEN, CDR2 SYDVKM. V was shortened by 7 bases and J by 4 bases, with 13 bases between the two germline ends. The CDR3 loop spans 14 amino acids. Many counts were recorded for this clonotype. MiXCR was run by TCRdb on the RACE reads, yielding one entry per CDR3 protein. The table includes hundreds of thousands of distinct CDR3 sequences, over 6% detected once. Time point: patch test 2, 6 weeks after DPC sensitization. Specified treatment: therapeutic diphenylcyclopropenone sensitization with weekly scalp DPC.

Source: whole blood, taken in connection with sensitization to the hapten diphenylcyclopropenone (DPC). This clonotype originated in a woman under 30 with alopecia areata. Some clones in this sample may be carry-over from other donors' samples. This sequence joins TRBV28 and TRBJ1-4; possible D gene TRBD1, 5 bases. The CDR3 DNA reads as TGTGCCAGCACCACCCAACAGGTTAATGAAAAACTGTTTTTT. Amino acids: CASTTQQVNEKLFF.